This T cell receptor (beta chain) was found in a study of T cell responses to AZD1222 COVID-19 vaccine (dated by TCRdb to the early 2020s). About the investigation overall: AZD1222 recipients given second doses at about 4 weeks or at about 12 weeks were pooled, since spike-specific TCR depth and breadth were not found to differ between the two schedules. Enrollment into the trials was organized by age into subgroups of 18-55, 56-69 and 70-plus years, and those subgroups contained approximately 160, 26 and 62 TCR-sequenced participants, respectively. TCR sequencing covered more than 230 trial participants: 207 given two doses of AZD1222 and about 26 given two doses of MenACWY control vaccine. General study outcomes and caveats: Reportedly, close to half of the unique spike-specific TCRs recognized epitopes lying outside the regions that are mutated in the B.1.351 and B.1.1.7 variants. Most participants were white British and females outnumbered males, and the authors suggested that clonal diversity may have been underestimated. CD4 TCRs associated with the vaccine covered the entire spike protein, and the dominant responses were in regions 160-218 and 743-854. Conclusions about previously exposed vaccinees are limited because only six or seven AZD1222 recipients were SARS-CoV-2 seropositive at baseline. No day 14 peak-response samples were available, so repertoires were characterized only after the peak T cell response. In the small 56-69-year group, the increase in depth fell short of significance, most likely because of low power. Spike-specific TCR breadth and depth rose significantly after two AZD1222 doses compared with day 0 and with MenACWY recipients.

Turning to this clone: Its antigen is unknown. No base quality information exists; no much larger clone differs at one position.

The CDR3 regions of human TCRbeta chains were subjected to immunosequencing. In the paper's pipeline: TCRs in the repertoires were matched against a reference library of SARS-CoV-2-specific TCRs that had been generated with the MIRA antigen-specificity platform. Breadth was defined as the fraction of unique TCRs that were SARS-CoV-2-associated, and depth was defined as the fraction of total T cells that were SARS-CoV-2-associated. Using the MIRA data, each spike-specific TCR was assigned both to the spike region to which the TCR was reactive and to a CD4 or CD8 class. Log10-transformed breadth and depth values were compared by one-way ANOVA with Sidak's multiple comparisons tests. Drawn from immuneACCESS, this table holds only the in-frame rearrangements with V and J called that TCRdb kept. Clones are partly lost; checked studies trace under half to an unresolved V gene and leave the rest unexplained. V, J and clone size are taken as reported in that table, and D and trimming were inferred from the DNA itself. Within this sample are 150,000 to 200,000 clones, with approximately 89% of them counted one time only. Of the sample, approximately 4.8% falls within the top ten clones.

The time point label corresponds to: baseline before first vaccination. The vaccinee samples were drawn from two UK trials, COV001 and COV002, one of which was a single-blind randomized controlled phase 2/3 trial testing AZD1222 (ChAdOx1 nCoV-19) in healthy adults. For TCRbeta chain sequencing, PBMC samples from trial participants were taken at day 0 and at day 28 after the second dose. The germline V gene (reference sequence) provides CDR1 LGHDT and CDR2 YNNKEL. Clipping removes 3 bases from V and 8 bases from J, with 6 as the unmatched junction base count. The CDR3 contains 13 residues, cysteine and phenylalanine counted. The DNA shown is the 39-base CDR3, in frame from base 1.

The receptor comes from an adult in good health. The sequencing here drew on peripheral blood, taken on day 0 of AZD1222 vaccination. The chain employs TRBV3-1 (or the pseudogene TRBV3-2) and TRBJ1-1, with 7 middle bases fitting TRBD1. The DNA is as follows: TGTGCCAGCAGCCAGCCCCCGGGACAGGAAGCTTTCTTT. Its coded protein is CASSQPPGQEAFF.